This is a list of T cell receptor beta chains from one sample in a study of CD8+CD57+ T cells in acquired aplastic anemia. TCRdb recomputed calls from the reads with MiXCR, one row per CDR3 protein. The data contain about 190,000 distinct CDR3 sequences, over 60% of them singletons. Source material: sorted CD4+, CD8+, or CD8+CD57+ T cells (not recorded which) from PBMCs. Receptors were obtained from a human donor with severe aplastic anemia or a healthy control (not recorded which). CDR3s include the opening cysteine and the closing phenylalanine or tryptophan. The order of the fields is D gene, CDR3 length, V gene, clone size, J gene, CDR3 DNA, CDR3 protein. The D gene is left open where the match is weak. The size entry is marked missing in some rows and otherwise reads once, few, many or a size class.

.	14	TRBV7-9	.	TRBJ2-7	TGTGCCAGCAGTACACCGGGACTGCGGGATAAGCAGTACTTC	CASSTPGLRDKQYF
.	13	TRBV15	.	TRBJ1-1	TGTGCCACCAGCACCAAGTTGAACACTGAAGCTTTCTTT	CATSTKLNTEAFF
.	11	TRBV2	.	TRBJ2-3	TGTGCCAGCAGCATTGGATATACGCAGTATTTT	CASSIGYTQYF
.	14	TRBV6-1	.	TRBJ1-1	TGTGCCATCAGTGGAGCGGGGGGTAACACTGAAGCTTTCTTT	CAISGAGGNTEAFF
TRBD2	16	TRBV10-3	.	TRBJ2-1	TGTGCCATCAGTGAGCGGACTAGCGGGAGCTACAATGAGCAGTTCTTC	CAISERTSGSYNEQFF
TRBD2	13	TRBV5-1	few	TRBJ2-7	TGCGCCAGCAAGCGGGGGTCGTTTTACGAGCAGTACTTC	CASKRGSFYEQYF
TRBD1	14	TRBV27	many	TRBJ1-2	TGTGCCAGCAGTTTCTCCGGGACAGGGGTCGCCTACACCTTC	CASSFSGTGVAYTF
.	12	TRBV9	.	TRBJ2-5	TGTGCCAGCAGCGATCGAGAGGAGACCCAGTACTTC	CASSDREETQYF
.	20	TRBV19	.	TRBJ2-6	TGTGCCAGTAGTACCTGGGACGCAATGAGCGTTTCCTCTGGGGCCAACGTCCTGACTTTC	CASSTWDAMSVSSGANVLTF
.	14	TRBV12-3/TRBV12-4	few	TRBJ2-1	TGTGCCAGCAGTCTTAGGCAGGGTTCCAATGAGCAGTTCTTC	CASSLRQGSNEQFF
.	14	TRBV11-3	few	TRBJ2-5	TGTGCCAGCAGCTTAGAGGGACCTCAAGAGACCCAGTACTTC	CASSLEGPQETQYF
TRBD1	16	TRBV19	many	TRBJ1-3	TGTGCCAGTATAGAGACAGGGGGTCGGTCTGGAAACACCATATATTTT	CASIETGGRSGNTIYF
.	15	TRBV7-9	.	TRBJ2-7	TGTGCCAGCAGCTTAGCGCTGGGCTCTACCTACGAGCAGTACTTC	CASSLALGSTYEQYF
.	14	TRBV28	many	TRBJ2-7	TGTGCCAGCGCACTCACGTCAGTGGCCTACGAGCAGTACTTC	CASALTSVAYEQYF
.	13	TRBV5-1	.	TRBJ2-7	TGCGCCAGCAGCTTCCACGGGAACGGCGAGCAGTACTTC	CASSFHGNGEQYF
TRBD1	17	TRBV20-1	.	TRBJ2-7	TGCAGTGCTAGAGAGAGGGGCAGGGGGCGAGGCGCCTACGAGCAGTACTTC	CSARERGRGRGAYEQYF
.	16	TRBV7-3	many	TRBJ2-2	TGTGCCAGCAGCTCCCCCCCCGGAGGGGGCAGCGGGGAGCTGTTTTTT	CASSSPPGGGSGELFF
.	14	TRBV6-4	.	TRBJ1-2	TGTGCCAGCAGTGACGAGAGGGGGGCCAATGGCTACACCTTC	CASSDERGANGYTF
.	12	TRBV5-8	many	TRBJ2-2	TGTGCCGTTCACGCGAACACCGGGGAGCTGTTTTTT	CAVHANTGELFF
TRBD2	13	TRBV7-3	.	TRBJ2-3	TGTGCCAGCAACCGGGGGGGCACAGATACGCAGTATTTT	CASNRGGTDTQYF
.	13	TRBV20-1	.	TRBJ1-1	TGCAGTGCTATTGAGCAGATAAACACTGAAGCTTTCTTT	CSAIEQINTEAFF
.	13	TRBV12-3/TRBV12-4	.	TRBJ1-2	TGTGCCAGCAGTTTCGGGTTGACCTATGGCTACACCTTC	CASSFGLTYGYTF
TRBD1	14	TRBV10-1	.	TRBJ2-7	TGTGCCAGCAGGAGACAGGGGAGACCCTACGAGCAGTACTTC	CASRRQGRPYEQYF
.	14	TRBV29-1	many	TRBJ2-3	TGCAGCGTTGAAGGACTGGATTTCACAGATACGCAGTATTTT	CSVEGLDFTDTQYF
TRBD2	15	TRBV9	few	TRBJ2-7	TGTGCCAGCAGCGGATGGACTAGCGGGGGATACGAGCAGTACTTC	CASSGWTSGGYEQYF
.	13	TRBV19	once	TRBJ1-4	TGTGCCAGTACGCGAGGTACTAATGAAAAACTGTTTTTT	CASTRGTNEKLFF
.	16	TRBV6-1	many	TRBJ2-7	TGTGCCAGCAGTGACCTCCGACAGGACCCTACCTACGAGCAGTACTTC	CASSDLRQDPTYEQYF
.	15	TRBV5-1	.	TRBJ2-1	TGCGCCAGCAGTCCCAGCCCCGAATCTACCAATGAGCAGTTCTTC	CASSPSPESTNEQFF
.	12	TRBV12-3/TRBV12-4	many	TRBJ1-2	TGTGCCAGCAGTCCTAACAGCTATGGCTACACCTTC	CASSPNSYGYTF
.	11	TRBV14	many	TRBJ2-1	TGTGCCAGCAGCCAAGACAGCAAGCAGTTCTTC	CASSQDSKQFF
TRBD1	14	TRBV5-1	once	TRBJ1-4	TGCGCCAGCAGCTTGTGGGACAGGGACGAAAAACTGTTTTTT	CASSLWDRDEKLFF
.	13	TRBV15	.	TRBJ1-1	TGTGCCACCTCCCCGGGGGCGAACACTGAAGCTTTCTTT	CATSPGANTEAFF
.	15	TRBV2	once	TRBJ1-5	TGTGCCAGCACCCAAAACGGACAGAGCAATCAGCCCCAGCATTTT	CASTQNGQSNQPQHF
.	11	TRBV6-6	.	TRBJ2-7	TGTGCCAGCAGGGATGGCTACGAGCAGTACTTC	CASRDGYEQYF
TRBD1	15	TRBV12-3/TRBV12-4	.	TRBJ1-2	TGTGCCAGCAGTTTAACGGGACAGGGACTTGGCGGCTACACCTTC	CASSLTGQGLGGYTF
.	15	TRBV12-3/TRBV12-4	.	TRBJ2-6	TGTGCCAGCAGTTTTGCAGGGTCCGGGGCCAACGTCCTGACTTTC	CASSFAGSGANVLTF
.	15	TRBV10-3	few	TRBJ1-6	TGTGCCATCACGGCGGGGGGCCGGGGTAATTCACCCCTCCACTTT	CAITAGGRGNSPLHF
.	9	TRBV19	.	TRBJ1-2	TGTGCCAGCGGGGGAGGCTACACCTTC	CASGGGYTF
.	14	TRBV7-3	.	TRBJ2-2	TGTGCCAGCAGCGACCTTGGGACGGGCGGGGAGCTGTTTTTT	CASSDLGTGGELFF
TRBD2	16	TRBV7-9	.	TRBJ2-3	TGTGCCAGCAGCTACAGTCGGACTAGCGGTACAGATACGCAGTATTTT	CASSYSRTSGTDTQYF
.	15	TRBV2	.	TRBJ1-3	TGTGCCAGCAGTGGTAGCTTTATCTCTGGAAACACCATATATTTT	CASSGSFISGNTIYF
TRBD1	16	TRBV5-6	.	TRBJ2-2	TGTGCCAGCAGCTTGCGGGGACAGGGTAGGGCCGGGGAGCTGTTTTTT	CASSLRGQGRAGELFF
TRBD1	15	TRBV7-9	.	TRBJ1-1	TGTGCCAGCAGCCCAACCGGGACAGGCAACACTGAAGCTTTCTTT	CASSPTGTGNTEAFF
.	15	TRBV27	many	TRBJ1-6	TGTGCCAGCAGTCACATAACAGGGTCCAATTCACCCCTCCACTTT	CASSHITGSNSPLHF
TRBD2	15	TRBV7-2	.	TRBJ2-1	TGTGCCAGCAGTTGGGGAGCGGGAACCTACAATGAGCAGTTCTTC	CASSWGAGTYNEQFF